A selection of T cell receptor beta chains follows, all from one sample in a study of cytomegalovirus exposure and HLA in healthy donors. Assay: immunoSEQ multiplex PCR; the TCRdb copy retains only in-frame clones and omits some. The sample includes roughly 100,000 clones, about a tenth of them seen just once. Sample: PBMCs. All receptors come from a man in his forties in good health and CMV-seropositive. CDR3s include the opening cysteine and the closing phenylalanine or tryptophan. A D gene is named only where the DNA matches it firmly. Part of the rows lack a size; the others show once, few, many or a class for expanded clones.

size: NA; V: TRBV4-3; J: TRBJ2-7; D: TRBD1; CDR3: CASSQHRGAISYEQYF; DNA: TGCGCCAGCAGCCAACACAGGGGGGCTATCTCCTACGAGCAGTACTTC
size: NA; V: TRBV11-2; J: TRBJ1-1; D: NA; CDR3: CASGRQNTEAFF; DNA: TGTGCCAGCGGGCGCCAGAACACTGAAGCTTTCTTT
size: NA; V: TRBV29-1; J: TRBJ2-7; D: NA; CDR3: CSVRLQGYEQYF; DNA: TGCAGCGTTCGATTACAGGGTTACGAGCAGTACTTC
size: NA; V: TRBV7-3; J: TRBJ2-5; D: TRBD1; CDR3: CATRTGEETQYF; DNA: TGTGCCACCAGGACAGGGGAAGAGACCCAGTACTTC
size: NA; V: TRBV7-9; J: TRBJ2-3; D: TRBD2; CDR3: CASSTGLAGAGDTQYF; DNA: TGTGCCAGCAGCACTGGACTAGCGGGAGCCGGAGATACGCAGTATTTT
size: NA; V: TRBV27; J: TRBJ2-2; D: NA; CDR3: CASSFSVTGELFF; DNA: TGTGCCAGCAGTTTCTCCGTTACCGGGGAGCTGTTTTTT
size: few; V: TRBV9; J: TRBJ2-2; D: TRBD2; CDR3: CASSSGAGVSTGELFF; DNA: TGTGCCAGCAGCTCAGGTGCGGGAGTAAGTACCGGGGAGCTGTTTTTT
size: NA; V: TRBV5-4; J: TRBJ2-7; D: TRBD1; CDR3: CASSSEPRDRGTPQYF; DNA: TGTGCCAGCAGCTCGGAACCCCGGGACAGGGGAACTCCGCAGTACTTC
size: NA; V: TRBV5-8; J: TRBJ1-5; D: NA; CDR3: CASSLADGSTGQPQHF; DNA: TGTGCCAGCAGCTTGGCCGATGGTTCTACGGGTCAGCCCCAGCATTTT
size: few; V: TRBV6-1; J: TRBJ1-1; D: NA; CDR3: CASSEWGGITEAFF; DNA: TGTGCCAGCAGTGAATGGGGAGGGATCACTGAAGCTTTCTTT
size: NA; V: TRBV14; J: TRBJ2-3; D: TRBD2; CDR3: CASSQLMSGTSEDTQYF; DNA: TGTGCCAGCAGCCAACTAATGAGCGGGACTAGCGAAGATACGCAGTATTTT
size: NA; V: TRBV9; J: TRBJ2-3; D: NA; CDR3: CASSVASTAVTDTQYF; DNA: TGTGCCAGCAGCGTAGCAAGCACCGCGGTCACAGATACGCAGTATTTT
size: NA; V: TRBV25-1; J: TRBJ2-2; D: TRBD1; CDR3: CASSELGPGGPGELFF; DNA: TGTGCCAGCAGTGAATTAGGGCCAGGGGGTCCCGGGGAGCTGTTTTTT
size: NA; V: TRBV7-8; J: TRBJ2-1; D: TRBD2; CDR3: CASSPPGTTNNEQFF; DNA: TGTGCCAGCAGCCCCCCTGGGACTACCAACAATGAGCAGTTCTTC
size: NA; V: TRBV2; J: TRBJ2-7; D: TRBD2; CDR3: CASSPGLARWYEQYF; DNA: TGTGCCAGCAGTCCGGGACTAGCGAGATGGTACGAGCAGTACTTC
size: many; V: TRBV2; J: TRBJ2-7; D: NA; CDR3: CASSRDTSYEQYF; DNA: TGTGCCAGCAGTCGGGACACCTCCTACGAGCAGTACTTC
size: NA; V: TRBV6-1; J: TRBJ1-5; D: TRBD1; CDR3: CASSEFIQGGNQPQHF; DNA: TGTGCCAGCAGTGAGTTTATACAGGGGGGAAATCAGCCCCAGCATTTT
size: NA; V: TRBV2; J: TRBJ1-6; D: NA; CDR3: CASIPAIGSPLHF; DNA: TGTGCCAGCATCCCCGCTATCGGTTCACCCCTCCACTTT
size: NA; V: TRBV18; J: TRBJ2-1; D: TRBD2; CDR3: CASSPRLGGDNEQFF; DNA: TGTGCCAGCTCACCCCGACTGGGGGGGGACAATGAGCAGTTCTTC
size: few; V: TRBV15; J: TRBJ1-1; D: TRBD1; CDR3: CATSTDRGNTEAFF; DNA: TGTGCCACCAGCACAGACAGGGGTAACACTGAAGCTTTCTTT
size: few; V: TRBV18; J: TRBJ1-1; D: NA; CDR3: CASSPLGATGSTEAFF; DNA: TGTGCCAGCTCACCACTAGGGGCCACCGGGAGCACTGAAGCTTTCTTT
size: NA; V: TRBV29-1; J: TRBJ2-1; D: TRBD2; CDR3: CSVGTSANNEQFF; DNA: TGCAGCGTCGGGACTAGCGCAAACAATGAGCAGTTCTTC
size: NA; V: TRBV7-9; J: TRBJ2-7; D: NA; CDR3: CASSFTGRDYEQYF; DNA: TGTGCCAGCAGCTTTACAGGGAGGGACTACGAGCAGTACTTC
size: NA; V: TRBV27; J: TRBJ1-5; D: TRBD1; CDR3: CASRDRVNQPQHF; DNA: TGTGCCAGCAGAGACAGGGTCAATCAGCCCCAGCATTTT
size: few; V: TRBV6-5; J: TRBJ2-7; D: NA; CDR3: CASSYSTRVDEQYF; DNA: TGTGCCAGCAGTTACTCGACTAGGGTGGACGAGCAGTACTTC
size: NA; V: TRBV14; J: TRBJ2-5; D: TRBD1; CDR3: CASSLDRGRWAQYF; DNA: TGTGCCAGCAGCCTAGACAGGGGCCGCTGGGCCCAGTACTTC
size: NA; V: TRBV6-1; J: TRBJ1-1; D: NA; CDR3: CASSETGHTEAFF; DNA: TGTGCCAGCAGTGAAACAGGGCACACTGAAGCTTTCTTT
size: NA; V: TRBV4-2; J: TRBJ2-1; D: TRBD2; CDR3: CASSQGRGSGRWSYNEQFF; DNA: TGTGCCAGCAGCCAAGGTCGAGGTAGCGGGAGGTGGTCCTACAATGAGCAGTTCTTC
size: NA; V: TRBV29-1; J: TRBJ2-7; D: TRBD2; CDR3: CSVEWTSGAYEQYF; DNA: TGCAGCGTTGAGTGGACTAGCGGGGCCTACGAGCAGTACTTC
size: NA; V: TRBV9; J: TRBJ1-1; D: TRBD1; CDR3: CASSVGTGNTEAFF; DNA: TGTGCCAGCAGCGTCGGGACAGGGAACACTGAAGCTTTCTTT
size: few; V: TRBV10-3; J: TRBJ1-2; D: NA; CDR3: CAIRGGRDDYGYTF; DNA: TGTGCCATCAGGGGGGGGAGGGACGACTATGGCTACACCTTC
size: few; V: TRBV2; J: TRBJ2-1; D: TRBD2; CDR3: CASRRTSGSALVDEQFF; DNA: TGTGCCAGCAGACGGACTAGCGGGAGCGCCCTAGTGGATGAGCAGTTCTTC
size: NA; V: TRBV9; J: TRBJ1-1; D: NA; CDR3: CASSVVGGEAFF; DNA: TGTGCCAGCAGCGTCGTCGGGGGTGAAGCTTTCTTT